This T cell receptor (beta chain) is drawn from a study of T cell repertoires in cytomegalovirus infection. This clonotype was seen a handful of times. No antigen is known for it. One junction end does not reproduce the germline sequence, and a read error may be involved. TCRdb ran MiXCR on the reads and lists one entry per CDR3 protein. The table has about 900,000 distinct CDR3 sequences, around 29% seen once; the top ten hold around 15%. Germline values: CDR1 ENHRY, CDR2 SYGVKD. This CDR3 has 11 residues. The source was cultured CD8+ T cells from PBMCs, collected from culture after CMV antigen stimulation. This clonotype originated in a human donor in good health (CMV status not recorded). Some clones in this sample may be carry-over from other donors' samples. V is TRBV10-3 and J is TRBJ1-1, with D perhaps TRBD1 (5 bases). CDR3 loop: CAVRVGTEAFF. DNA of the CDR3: TGTGCCGTCAGGGTGGGCACTGAAGCTTTCTTT.